The rows below give T cell receptor beta chains drawn from one sample of a study of stem cell transplantation in POMP-related autoinflammatory disease. Clones were read by immunoSEQ multiplex PCR, and TCRdb kept only the in-frame ones, dropping some. The sample holds about 68,000 clones; more than 75% are singletons and the top ten take 0.6% to 0.8%. The sample consisted of CD4+ T cells from PBMCs, taken after stem cell transplantation. These receptors came from a human patient with POMP-related autoinflammation and immune dysregulation (PRAID). These T cells may partly come from the graft donor. CDR3s include the opening cysteine and the closing phenylalanine or tryptophan. A D gene is named only where the DNA matches it firmly. Size is omitted from some rows. Given values are once, few, many or a class for expanded clones.

>TRBV11-2|TRBJ2-5|-|few|15
TGTGCCAGCAGCTTACGCTCAAGGTTACAAGAGACCCAGTACTTC
CASSLRSRLQETQYF
>TRBV30|TRBJ2-7|TRBD2|-|14
TGTGCCTGGAGCCGGACTAGCGGGGCTTACGAGCAGTACTTC
CAWSRTSGAYEQYF
>TRBV24-1|TRBJ2-1|-|-|16
TGTGCCACCAGTGACCCCGGCCACGTCAGCCAGGGTGAGCAGTTCTTC
CATSDPGHVSQGEQFF
>TRBV3-1/TRBV3-2|TRBJ1-3|TRBD1|once|18
TGTGCCAGCAGCCAAGATGGTTGGACAGGGGACGTGAGAAACACCATATATTTT
CASSQDGWTGDVRNTIYF
>TRBV28|TRBJ1-5|TRBD1|-|19
TGTGCCAGCACCAACTTAAGGGGACAGGGCAGCTATAGCAATCAGCCCCAGCATTTT
CASTNLRGQGSYSNQPQHF
>TRBV30|TRBJ2-1|-|-|15
TGTGCCTGGAGCGAGCTGGTAAGCTCCTACAATGAGCAGTTCTTC
CAWSELVSSYNEQFF
>TRBV5-1|TRBJ2-2|-|-|14
TGCGCCAGCAGCTTGCTGGGGAACACCGGGGAGCTGTTTTTT
CASSLLGNTGELFF
>TRBV21-1|TRBJ1-1|-|-|16
TGTGCCAGCCTTCCTGCGGGACAGGGGGGGAACACTGAAGCTTTCTTT
CASLPAGQGGNTEAFF
>TRBV6-1|TRBJ2-7|-|-|11
TGTGCCAGCAGTACCTCCTTGGGGCAGTACTTC
CASSTSLGQYF
>TRBV12-3/TRBV12-4|TRBJ2-3|-|-|12
TGTGCCAGCAACTACCAGGGGCATAGGCAGTATTTT
CASNYQGHRQYF
>TRBV1|TRBJ1-2|-|-|14
TGCACCAGCAGCCCGAAGGGTCGGAGCTATGGCTACACCTTC
CTSSPKGRSYGYTF
>TRBV28|TRBJ1-2|-|-|14
TGTGCCAGCGGGCCTTTTTATGAACAGCGCGGCTACACCTTC
CASGPFYEQRGYTF
>TRBV5-1|TRBJ1-2|-|-|15
TGCGCCAGCAGCCCCCAAATCCGGGACAACTATGGCTACACCTTC
CASSPQIRDNYGYTF
>TRBV29-1|TRBJ2-5|TRBD1|once|15
TGCAGCGTTGGTTTTAGGCAGGGGGCCTGGGAGACCCAGTACTTC
CSVGFRQGAWETQYF
>TRBV6-2/TRBV6-3|TRBJ2-2|TRBD2|-|17
TGTGCCAGCAGTCCGCCCCAGGGACTAGCGGGAGGCGGGGAGCTGTTTTTT
CASSPPQGLAGGGELFF
>TRBV16|TRBJ1-3|TRBD1|-|16
TGTGCCAGCAGCCCCCTCCGGACAGGATCTGGAAACACCATATATTTT
CASSPLRTGSGNTIYF
>TRBV7-8|TRBJ1-4|-|-|14
TGTGCCAGCAGCTTCCAGCCACGGGATGAAAAACTGTTTTTT
CASSFQPRDEKLFF
>TRBV7-7|TRBJ1-2|TRBD1|once|15
TGTGCCAGCAGCTTATCTGTGGGGACAGGCGATGGCTACACCTTC
CASSLSVGTGDGYTF
>TRBV6-5|TRBJ2-7|-|-|11
TGTGCCAGCCGGGAGTTCTACGAGCAGTACTTC
CASREFYEQYF
>TRBV11-2|TRBJ2-5|-|-|17
TGTGCCAGCAGCTTAACTGGCAGACGGACTTATCAAGAGACCCAGTACTTC
CASSLTGRRTYQETQYF
>TRBV5-1|TRBJ1-1|-|-|14
TGCGCCAGCAGTCTAGGGACCATGAACACTGAAGCTTTCTTT
CASSLGTMNTEAFF
>TRBV5-5|TRBJ1-2|TRBD1|-|14
TGTGCCAGCAGCAAGGACAGGACTAACTATGGCTACACCTTC
CASSKDRTNYGYTF
>TRBV18|TRBJ2-7|-|-|16
TGTGCCAGCTCACCCCGCAGACGCCAGTCGGTACACGAGCAGTACTTC
CASSPRRRQSVHEQYF
>TRBV7-9|TRBJ2-5|-|-|12
TGTGCCAGCAGCTTAAAGGACGAGACCCAGTACTTC
CASSLKDETQYF
>TRBV11-2|TRBJ2-3|TRBD1|once|15
TGTGCCAGCAGCTTAGTTCCGACAGGGTGGGATACGCAGTATTTT
CASSLVPTGWDTQYF
>TRBV7-9|TRBJ1-4|-|-|15
TGTGCCAGCAGCTTAGATGGTCGCGCGAATGAAAAACTGTTTTTT
CASSLDGRANEKLFF
>TRBV18|TRBJ2-2|-|-|12
TGTGCCAGCTCTCGGACAGACGGGGAGCTGTTTTTT
CASSRTDGELFF
>TRBV28|TRBJ1-5|-|-|16
TGTGCCAGCAGTTTTCGTCAGTCCCGTAGCAATCAGCCCCAGCATTTT
CASSFRQSRSNQPQHF